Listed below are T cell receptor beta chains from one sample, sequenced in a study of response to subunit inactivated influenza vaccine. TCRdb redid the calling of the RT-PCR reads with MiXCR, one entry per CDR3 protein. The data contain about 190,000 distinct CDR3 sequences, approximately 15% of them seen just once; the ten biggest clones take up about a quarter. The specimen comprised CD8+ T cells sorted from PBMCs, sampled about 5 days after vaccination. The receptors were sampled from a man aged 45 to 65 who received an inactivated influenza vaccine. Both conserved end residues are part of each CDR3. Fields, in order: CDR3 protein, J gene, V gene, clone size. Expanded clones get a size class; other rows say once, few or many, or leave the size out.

CDR3 protein: CASSSRRDRGFWETQYF
J gene: TRBJ2-5
V gene: TRBV7-9
clone size: -

CDR3 protein: CSVVGTGKPYEQYF
J gene: TRBJ2-7
V gene: TRBV29-1
clone size: many

CDR3 protein: CSVVRGAGNTIYF
J gene: TRBJ1-3
V gene: TRBV29-1
clone size: few

CDR3 protein: CASSLVVGDTQYF
J gene: TRBJ2-3
V gene: TRBV11-2
clone size: few

CDR3 protein: CASSLSPGLFELSGANVLTF
J gene: TRBJ2-6
V gene: TRBV11-1
clone size: few

CDR3 protein: CASREDRAYEQYF
J gene: TRBJ2-7
V gene: TRBV5-1
clone size: few

CDR3 protein: CASTSSYNEQFF
J gene: TRBJ2-1
V gene: TRBV25-1
clone size: few

CDR3 protein: CASSSRQGIYNEQFF
J gene: TRBJ2-1
V gene: TRBV5-1
clone size: many

CDR3 protein: CASSQGPRGYEQSF
J gene: TRBJ2-7
V gene: TRBV2
clone size: -

CDR3 protein: CASSPRTSIPTDTQYF
J gene: TRBJ2-3
V gene: TRBV5-1
clone size: few

CDR3 protein: CASSYDSYEQYF
J gene: TRBJ2-7
V gene: TRBV6-2/TRBV6-3
clone size: few

CDR3 protein: CAISERGGDTQYF
J gene: TRBJ2-3
V gene: TRBV10-3
clone size: few

CDR3 protein: CSARDPRDRPYEQYF
J gene: TRBJ2-7
V gene: TRBV20-1
clone size: many

CDR3 protein: CASSAVEGGAKTQYF
J gene: TRBJ2-5
V gene: TRBV6-1
clone size: -

CDR3 protein: CATSEALAGPLNEQFF
J gene: TRBJ2-1
V gene: TRBV24-1
clone size: few

CDR3 protein: CASSPLGRQPQHF
J gene: TRBJ1-5
V gene: TRBV27
clone size: few

CDR3 protein: CSVVWGTYANVLTF
J gene: TRBJ2-6
V gene: TRBV29-1
clone size: many

CDR3 protein: CASSFKGNEQYF
J gene: TRBJ2-7
V gene: TRBV12-3/TRBV12-4
clone size: many

CDR3 protein: CASSSTGTGEYEQYF
J gene: TRBJ2-7
V gene: TRBV6-5
clone size: -

CDR3 protein: CASSHGTGGGEAFF
J gene: TRBJ1-1
V gene: TRBV28
clone size: -

CDR3 protein: CASSLALAGPMADTQYF
J gene: TRBJ2-3
V gene: TRBV7-2
clone size: -

CDR3 protein: CASSFGTPTGELFF
J gene: TRBJ2-2
V gene: TRBV12-3/TRBV12-4
clone size: few

CDR3 protein: CASSTAFPEAFF
J gene: TRBJ1-1
V gene: TRBV10-2
clone size: many

CDR3 protein: CASSLTEDLAKNIQYF
J gene: TRBJ2-4
V gene: TRBV7-9
clone size: few

CDR3 protein: CASSTRQGAFGYTF
J gene: TRBJ1-2
V gene: TRBV9
clone size: -

CDR3 protein: CANKREGANYGYTF
J gene: TRBJ1-2
V gene: TRBV10-3
clone size: -

CDR3 protein: CASGGQGNYEQYF
J gene: TRBJ2-7
V gene: TRBV10-2
clone size: -

CDR3 protein: CASSQDPGTGSSPLHF
J gene: TRBJ1-6
V gene: TRBV4-2
clone size: -

CDR3 protein: CSVEVLAGETFTDTQYF
J gene: TRBJ2-3
V gene: TRBV29-1
clone size: -

CDR3 protein: CASSTFGFEQYF
J gene: TRBJ2-7
V gene: TRBV12-3/TRBV12-4
clone size: -

CDR3 protein: CASSEWSIQEEETQYF
J gene: TRBJ2-5
V gene: TRBV25-1
clone size: -

CDR3 protein: CASREQGAGLYNEQFF
J gene: TRBJ2-1
V gene: TRBV27
clone size: -

CDR3 protein: CSASFIPRQDVYGYTF
J gene: TRBJ1-2
V gene: TRBV20-1
clone size: many

CDR3 protein: CASTSGRMTDTQYF
J gene: TRBJ2-3
V gene: TRBV2
clone size: -

CDR3 protein: CSAREAGINGYTF
J gene: TRBJ1-2
V gene: TRBV20-1
clone size: -

CDR3 protein: CTSSLPRFVGEIADTQYF
J gene: TRBJ2-3
V gene: TRBV12-3/TRBV12-4
clone size: once

CDR3 protein: CASSPYRDFYEQYF
J gene: TRBJ2-7
V gene: TRBV28
clone size: many

CDR3 protein: CSVEGRDFGTYEQYF
J gene: TRBJ2-7
V gene: TRBV29-1
clone size: few

CDR3 protein: CASSYLGVQETQYF
J gene: TRBJ2-5
V gene: TRBV6-2/TRBV6-3
clone size: many

CDR3 protein: CASSLGLYPTLLRGSTGELFF
J gene: TRBJ2-2
V gene: TRBV5-6
clone size: -

CDR3 protein: CSVVGGTEGDTQYF
J gene: TRBJ2-3
V gene: TRBV29-1
clone size: -

CDR3 protein: CASGGGMFGTNEKLFF
J gene: TRBJ1-4
V gene: TRBV6-1
clone size: few

CDR3 protein: CASSPTTGELFF
J gene: TRBJ2-2
V gene: TRBV7-2
clone size: many

CDR3 protein: CASSLIGGAESNQPQHF
J gene: TRBJ1-5
V gene: TRBV27
clone size: many

CDR3 protein: CASSLEGPSYTEAFF
J gene: TRBJ1-1
V gene: TRBV7-8
clone size: few

CDR3 protein: CASSIGIGSSYEQYF
J gene: TRBJ2-7
V gene: TRBV19
clone size: -

CDR3 protein: CASSFSDTASYGYTF
J gene: TRBJ1-2
V gene: TRBV28
clone size: many

CDR3 protein: CASSLVVLGEQYF
J gene: TRBJ2-7
V gene: TRBV28
clone size: -

CDR3 protein: CASSQGQDSEAFF
J gene: TRBJ1-1
V gene: TRBV4-3
clone size: -

CDR3 protein: CAISDTGRTGELFF
J gene: TRBJ2-2
V gene: TRBV10-3
clone size: many

CDR3 protein: CASSYSLLAGGRSYNEQFF
J gene: TRBJ2-1
V gene: TRBV6-5
clone size: -

CDR3 protein: CAISESTGLVYGYTF
J gene: TRBJ1-2
V gene: TRBV10-3
clone size: -

CDR3 protein: CASSPPGNRYNEQFF
J gene: TRBJ2-1
V gene: TRBV28
clone size: few

CDR3 protein: CASSLGTSGGNSYNEQFF
J gene: TRBJ2-1
V gene: TRBV7-6
clone size: -

CDR3 protein: CASSPGTYEQYF
J gene: TRBJ2-7
V gene: TRBV7-9
clone size: many